This T cell receptor beta chain was sequenced for a study of blood T cell repertoires in COVID-19 (dated by TCRdb to the early 2020s). The study in broad terms: Samples from collaborators originated in the United States, Italy and Spain and spanned both the acute and convalescent phases of COVID-19. A de-identified subject ID, COVID-19 status, age in years and sex were almost always included in the sample metadata. Where HLA class I and class II types were available, the types were taken from metadata supplied by the sample provider, not from assay-based typing. The samples were drawn from the first 160 participants of the ongoing ImmuneRACE study and from more than 1,000 subjects provided by 6 global collaborators. The prospective study material was composed of cDNA or gDNA derived from T cells, B-cell-depleted T cells, or PBMCs. Deeply sampled blood TCRbeta repertoires from subjects exposed to, actively infected with, or recovered from COVID-19 were included in the dataset. The repertoires were released in a freely available public database intended as a resource for research on the immune response to SARS-CoV-2.

TCRbeta CDR3 regions were amplified from genomic DNA by means of the immunoSEQ Assay, a bias-controlled multiplex PCR. The paper's data handling went like this. The number of nucleated cells in each sample was estimated by amplification of reference gene primers within the assay. To quantify the absolute abundance of each unique TCRbeta CDR3 rearrangement, sequence reads were collapsed and filtered. Productive Simpson clonality was computed per sample as the square root of Simpson's diversity index over productive rearrangements. TCRdb carries this immuneACCESS record with in-frame sequences only. Its versions omit some clonotypes, under half of them owing to an unresolved V gene in the studies checked, with the rest unexplained. V and J calls and clone size come straight from that table; D and trimming were deduced from the DNA. This sample holds about 210,000 clones; roughly 85% were observed only once. The top ten clonotypes cover around 2.5% of the sample.

The collaborating institutions used their own protocols to collect whole blood in K2EDTA tubes. For TCRbeta analysis, collaborators shipped samples as frozen whole blood, isolated PBMCs, or DNA extracted from either of those sample types. Overall study results and their limits: Clinical and demographic metadata were provided uncurated, with the amount varying by source and participant.

There are 15 amino acids in the CDR3, from cysteine to phenylalanine inclusive. Just CDR3 DNA is preserved here, 45 bases in frame from base 1. Taken from the germline V gene, the CDR1 and CDR2 loops are SGHDT and YYEEEE. Trimming at the junction amounts to 0 bases on V and 3 bases on J, and the germline ends lie 10 bases apart. This clone turned up a few times. Its antigen is unknown. Per-base quality was not reported, and no clone a single base away is much larger than it. The chain was built from TRBV5-6 and TRBJ1-5, with TRBD1 tentatively as D gene (6 bases match). Sequences were obtained from peripheral blood. This receptor was identified in a woman aged 40 to 49 with active or convalescent COVID-19. The nucleotide sequence is TGTGCCAGCAGCTTGGAGGGGGGGCACAATCAGCCCCAGCATTTT. Protein translation: CASSLEGGHNQPQHF.